The sequence of this T cell receptor (beta chain) was determined in a study of T-cell reconstitution after alpha-beta-depleted transplantation in children. Study results and limitations: Reported findings indicate that, about two months after transplant, alpha-beta T cells came from several hundred expanded clones, which were derived from non-depleted graft cells. The high TCRbeta diversity at day 60 in some patients came from surviving recipient T cells and thymic progenitors. Once a year had passed after transplant, T-cell counts and diversity came mostly from newly produced T cells.

Germline loops: CDR1 MNHEY, CDR2 SMNVEV (reference sequence). This CDR3 is 15 amino acids long. With 5 bases clipped from V and 3 bases from J, the junction kept 7 bases outside the gene matches. The authors prepared the TCRbeta library with unique molecular identifiers. TCRdb used MiXCR to reprocess the PCR reads, holding one entry per CDR3 protein. The sample records about 580,000 distinct CDR3 sequences, around 27% being singletons. This clonotype occurred a few times. Its antigen is unknown. The sample was PBMCs, taken before TCRalphabeta/CD19-depleted stem cell transplant. This TCR came from a boy less than two years old with Wiskott-Aldrich syndrome, due to receive a stem cell transplant. This chain joins TRBV27 and TRBJ2-7; 10 bases are a match to TRBD1. The CDR3 DNA reads TGTGCCAGCAGTATCCGGGACAGGGGATACTACGAGCAGTACTTC. Its translation: CASSIRDRGYYEQYF.